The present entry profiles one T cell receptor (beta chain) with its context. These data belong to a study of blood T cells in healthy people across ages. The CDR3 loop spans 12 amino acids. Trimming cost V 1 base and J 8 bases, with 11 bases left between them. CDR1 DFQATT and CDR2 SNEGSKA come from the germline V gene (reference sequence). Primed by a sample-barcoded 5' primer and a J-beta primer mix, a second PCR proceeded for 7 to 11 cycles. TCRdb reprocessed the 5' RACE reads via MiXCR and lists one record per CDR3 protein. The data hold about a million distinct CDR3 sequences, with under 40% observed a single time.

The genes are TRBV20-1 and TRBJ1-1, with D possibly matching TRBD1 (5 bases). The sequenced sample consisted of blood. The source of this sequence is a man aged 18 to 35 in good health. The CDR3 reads CSARGRAGEAFF. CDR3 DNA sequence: TGCAGTGCTAGAGGTCGAGCAGGGGAAGCTTTCTTT.